This entry describes one T cell receptor beta chain. The TCR beta sequencing libraries came from UMI-labeled 5' RACE. Authors' processing steps: Each of the TCR beta libraries had somewhere between 3,000 and 18,000 functional CDR3 beta clonotypes in it. For each CDR3 protein, TCRdb gives one entry from its re-call of the 5' RACE reads, without DNA. These V and J calls originate from TCRdb's pipeline instead of the authors' own analysis. Recorded for this sample: around 20,000 distinct CDR3 sequences. These data originate in a study of human CD8 memory T cell subsets. From germline, CDR1 is SGHVS and CDR2 FQNEAQ. The CDR3 loop spans 15 amino acids.

This clonotype was obtained from a human donor in good health. V gene TRBV7-8 combines with J gene TRBJ2-5; the TRBD1 assignment by TCRdb is unverifiable without DNA. The specimen was CD8+ T cells from PBMCs. The chain's CDR3 is CASSPGQGAGETQYF. Drawing the rest from reference TRBV7-8 and TRBJ2-5, the complete variable domain is GAGVSQSPRYKVAKRGQDVALRCDPISGHVSLFWYQQALGQGPEFLTYFQNEAQLDKSGLPSDRFFAERPEGSVSTLKIQRTQQEDSAVYLCASSPGQGAGETQYFGPGTRLLVL.